This T cell receptor (beta chain) was retrieved from a study of cytomegalovirus exposure and HLA in healthy donors. As regards this clone: Its antigen is not identified.

Broader study findings: Presence/absence analyses assumed roughly uniform sequencing depth across donors, which may not hold.

Germline V gene data show CDR1 as LNHNV and CDR2 as YYDKDF (reference sequence). V was trimmed by 0 bases and J by 6 bases, leaving 14 bases between them. This CDR3 contains 16 residues. The PCR had 60 Vbeta and 13 Jbeta primers. Using immunoSEQ multiplex PCR, the repertoire was profiled, and TCRdb retains in-frame clones only, with some absent. The sample lists about 150,000 clones; approximately 75% were seen once. The chain is built from TRBV15 and TRBJ2-2; possible D gene TRBD2, 7 bases. This sequence was found in a man between 18 and 35 years old in good health and CMV-seronegative. Sequencing was done on a sample of PBMCs. The CDR3 region is CATSREQGGFAGELFF. CDR3 bases: TGTGCCACCAGCAGAGAACAGGGAGGGTTCGCCGGGGAGCTGTTTTTT. Full variable domain (remainder filled in from reference TRBV15 and TRBJ2-2): DAMVIQNPRYQVTQFGKPVTLSCSQTLNHNVMYWYQQKSSQAPKLLFHYYDKDFNNEADTPDNFQSRRPNTSFCFLDIRSPGLGDTAMYLCATSREQGGFAGELFFGEGSRLTVL.